The clone carrying this T cell receptor (beta chain) was counted only a few times. Its antigen is unidentified. These data are taken from a study of T cells after yellow fever vaccination. Whole-study results and caveats: The presence of abundant clonotypes contaminating from the bulk population was possible in FACS-sorted repertoires. The secondary T-cell response peaked on day 5, not day 15, but was weaker.

TCR cDNA was made by 5'RACE template switching, adding a universal primer site and UMIs. TCRdb called the 5' RACE reads again in MiXCR, with one record for every CDR3 protein. The sample holds 300,000 to 350,000 distinct CDR3 sequences; 4% are singletons and the top ten take around 24%. Trimming took off 5 bases at V and 6 bases at J, with 13 bases between the two ends. This CDR3 is built from 13 residues. The sequence came from a man aged 18 to 29 who received the YFV17D yellow fever vaccine. The V call is TRBV12-3 or TRBV12-4, the J call TRBJ1-2; no clear D gene. The starting material was PBMCs, obtained 5 days after the yellow fever booster vaccination. The CDR3 sequence is CASSGWGSDGYTF. The CDR3 DNA reads TGTGCCAGCAGTGGTTGGGGATCGGATGGCTACACCTTC.